The TCR beta chain under discussion was sequenced for a study of blood T cells in healthy people across ages. There are a few counts of this clonotype. Its cognate antigen is unknown. With a J-beta primer mix and a sample-barcoded 5' primer, a second PCR ran 7 to 11 cycles. TCRdb ran MiXCR on the 5' RACE reads and lists one entry per CDR3 protein. The table records roughly 1.9 million distinct CDR3 sequences, around 42% of them present only once. Overall study findings and caveats: Significant beta diversity loss was already apparent by age around 40, declining roughly linearly. The diversity estimates, figures obtained from one million T cells, were considered underestimates. Leaving the PBMCs unsorted stopped any conclusive comparison of naive versus antigen-experienced cells.

This CDR3 region has 11 residues. Germline V gene lookup returns CDR1 SQVTM and CDR2 ANQGSEA. The germline V and J ends were trimmed by 6 bases and 12 bases, with 17 bases remaining between them. This chain uses TRBV29-1 with TRBJ1-2; D is ambiguous. This receptor was identified in a human donor in good health. Sequencing was performed on blood. The CDR3 nucleotides are TGCAGCGTCCACACCGGAGAGTATAACACCTTC. It codes for CSVHTGEYNTF. Based on the CDR3 plus reference TRBV29-1 and TRBJ1-2, the full variable domain is SAVISQKPSRDICQRGTSLTIQCQVDSQVTMMFWYRQQPGQSLTLIATANQGSEATYESGFVIDKFPISRPNLTFSTLTVSNMSPEDSSIYLCSVHTGEYNTFGSGTRLTVV.